Each of the 4 T cell receptor beta chains below was sequenced from the same sample in a study of PD-1 blockade in classical Hodgkin lymphoma. Data came from immunoSEQ multiplex PCR; TCRdb stores just in-frame clones and leaves some out. The sample lists about 36,000 clones, approximately 90% seen once, with around 0.21% in the top ten. Time point meaning: newly diagnosed, previously untreated cHL patient sample. Purification of CD4+ T cells from thawed PBMCs was achieved by magnetic negative selection. Sample: CD4+ T cells from blood. All receptors derive from a human donor with classical Hodgkin lymphoma.

The V call is TRBV5-1, the J call TRBJ1-5; 10 bases match TRBD1. The CDR3 extends over 15 amino acids. Trimming removed 0 bases from V and 6 bases from J; junction bases left unmatched: 3. CDR1 and CDR2 from the germline V gene are SGHRS and YFSETQ. This CDR3 reads CASSLGGTGVQPQHF. The CDR3 nucleotides are TGCGCCAGCAGCTTGGGTGGGACAGGGGTTCAGCCCCAGCATTTT.

V usage is TRBV7-2 and J usage is TRBJ1-2, with 11 bases that match TRBD1. This CDR3 spans 15 amino acids. CDR1 is SGHTA and CDR2 is FQGNSA in the germline V gene. V gave up 2 bases and J gave up 7 bases; unmatched junction bases: 6. CDR3 region: CASSLMGQGVGGYTF. The CDR3 bases are TGTGCCAGCAGCTTAATGGGACAGGGGGTGGGTGGCTACACCTTC.

This chain connects TRBV2 to TRBJ2-3; no clear D. The V gene lost 5 bases and the J gene lost 4 bases, with 4 bases spanning the gap. The CDR3 spans 11 residues. Germline V gene sequence: CDR1 SNHLY, CDR2 FYNNEI. CDR3 sequence: CASSRADTQYF. The CDR3 bases are TGTGCCAGCAGTAGGGCAGATACGCAGTATTTT. Drawing the rest from reference TRBV2 and TRBJ2-3, the complete variable domain is EPEVTQTPSHQVTQMGQEVILRCVPISNHLYFYWYRQILGQKVEFLVSFYNNEISEKSEIFDDQFSVERPDGSNFTLKIRSTKLEDSAMYFCASSRADTQYFGPGTRLTVL.

This chain uses TRBV29-1 with TRBJ1-5; the D is unclear. Germline V gene sequence: CDR1 SQVTM, CDR2 ANQGSEA. Trimming took off 4 bases at V and 4 bases at J, with 14 bases between the two ends. CDR3 size: 14 residues. DNA for the CDR3: TGCAGCGTTGCCCTATTAGATCGTAATCAGCCCCAGCATTTT. It is translated as CSVALLDRNQPQHF.